Described below is a single T cell receptor beta chain sequence and its context. This entry comes from a study of T-cell reconstitution after alpha-beta-depleted transplantation in children. Germline V gene data show CDR1 as DFQATT and CDR2 as SNEGSKA (reference sequence). The V gene end was trimmed by 6 bases and the J gene end by 0 bases; junction bases not matched to a gene: 1. The CDR3 consists of 14 residues. A TCRbeta library incorporating unique molecular identifiers was prepared. From the PCR reads, TCRdb called clonotypes with MiXCR, one entry per CDR3 protein. The sample includes about 580,000 distinct CDR3 sequences, 23% seen only once; the top ten take roughly an eighth.

This rearrangement joins TRBV20-1 to TRBJ2-4; the match to TRBD2 covers 11 bases. The specimen was PBMCs, mostly from graft donor cells, collected 360 days after TCRalphabeta/CD19-depleted stem cell transplant. This TCR derives from a boy under two years old who had a stem cell transplant for acute myeloid leukemia, so the T cells may come from the graft donor. This chain's CDR3 is CSALAGGAKNIQYF. In DNA form, the CDR3 reads TGCAGTGCCCTAGCGGGGGGAGCCAAAAACATTCAGTACTTC.